These 29 T cell receptor beta chains came from one sample sequenced in a study (dated by TCRdb to 2015 to 2017). Preparation of the library involved 5' RACE. The reads were generated on an Illumina MiSeq. TCRdb handled the public reads itself, with Q25 trimming in fastp and clone calling in MiXCR, and kept productive beta chains. Every entry covers one CDR3 protein and lists the most common genes and DNA from its rows. This sample holds about 41,000 distinct CDR3 sequences; over 25% were observed only once. The top ten hold roughly 3.5% of the sample. Sequencing was performed on memory CD4+ T cells sorted from a lymph node. This sample's cell subset or site label indicates: memory CD4+ T cells, CD4+CD45RO+CD25-. The receptor set was obtained from a female donor with breast cancer.

The chain carries TRBV7-3 and TRBJ2-2; 9 bases fit TRBD2. The germline gives CDR1 SGHTA, CDR2 FQGTGA. The CDR3 totals 16 residues. With 2 bases clipped from V and 5 bases from J, the junction kept 6 bases outside the gene matches. The CDR3 nucleotides read TGTGCCAGCAGCTTAGGTAGCGGGAGCGGAACCGGGGAGCTGTTTTTT. Its translation: CASSLGSGSGTGELFF. Combining the CDR3 with reference TRBV7-3 and TRBJ2-2 gives the whole variable domain GAGVSQTPSNKVTEKGKYVELRCDPISGHTALYWYRQSLGQGPEFLIYFQGTGAADDSGLPNDRFFAVRPEGSVSTLKIQRTERGDSAVYLCASSLGSGSGTGELFFGEGSRLTVL.

This clonotype was recorded a few times. This rearrangement joins TRBV5-1 to TRBJ1-1; D is unclear. The germline V gene encodes CDR1 SGHRS and CDR2 YFSETQ. The CDR3 sequence is 15 residues long. V shed 0 bases and J shed 0 bases, with 9 bases lying between them. The CDR3 protein is CASSLVQGMNTEAFF. CDR3 DNA sequence: TGCGCCAGCAGCTTGGTTCAAGGGATGAACACTGAAGCTTTCTTT.

This rearrangement joins TRBV4-2 to TRBJ2-1; tentative D call: TRBD2 (6 bases). CDR1 and CDR2 from the germline V gene are LGHNA and YNFKEQ. The CDR3 totals 14 residues. Between the trimmed V and J ends, which lost 0 bases and 10 bases, there was a span of 13 bases. The CDR3 DNA sequence: TGTGCCAGCAGCCAAGATATTTCTAGCGCCGAGCAGTTCTTC. Protein: CASSQDISSAEQFF.

V gene TRBV20-1 combines with J gene TRBJ2-6; D remains unclear. Germline V CDR1 and CDR2: DFQATT, SNEGSKA (reference sequence). The CDR3 has 13 amino acids. The V end was cut by 6 bases, the J end by 1 base, with 7 bases between. CDR3 nucleotides: TGCAGTGCGGAATATTCTGGGGCCAACGTCCTGACTTTC. This encodes CSAEYSGANVLTF.

Turning to this clonotype: Mismatch with germline at one junction end may stem from a read error. The chain carries TRBV27 and TRBJ1-2; D ambiguous. The CDR3 sequence is 13 residues long. The germline CDR1 and CDR2 sequences are MNHEY and SMNVEV (reference sequence). The CDR3 DNA is TGTGCCAGCCCAAACCCTCGGGGTCATGGCTGCACCTTC. This encodes CASPNPRGHGCTF.

On this clonotype itself: A read error may explain this, as a much larger clone is one base away. This chain uses TRBV6-5 with TRBJ2-2, with 9 bases that match TRBD1. The CDR3 is made up of 16 amino acids. The ends lost 6 bases at V and 4 bases at J; junction bases unmatched: 9. Germline loops: CDR1 MNHEY, CDR2 SVGAGI. CDR3 DNA sequence: TGTGCCAGCAGCACCCGGGACAGGGCGAGCACCGGGGAGCTGTTTTTT. The encoded protein is CASSTRDRASTGELFF.

CDR3 DNA sequence: TGCGCCAGCAGCTTGGCTACCGGACAGGGCCCCGAGCAGTACTTC. This gives the protein CASSLATGQGPEQYF. This chain joins TRBV5-1 and TRBJ2-7; TRBD1 agrees at 8 bases. Germline values: CDR1 SGHRS, CDR2 YFSETQ. CDR3 length: 15 amino acids. Losses at the gene ends were 0 bases for V and 6 bases for J; bases not matched to a gene: 8. Together with reference TRBV5-1 and TRBJ2-7, the CDR3 gives the full variable domain: KAGVTQTPRYLIKTRGQQVTLSCSPISGHRSVSWYQQTPGQGLQFLFEYFSETQRNKGNFPGRFSGRQFSNSRSEMNVSTLELGDSALYLCASSLATGQGPEQYFGPGTRLTVT.

This clonotype was seen more than once but under ten times. This chain joins TRBV18 and TRBJ1-4; 7 bases match TRBD1. The CDR3 extends over 14 amino acids. The germline V gene encodes CDR1 KGHSH and CDR2 LQKENI. With V trimmed by 2 bases and J by 7 bases, 4 bases remained unmatched. The CDR3 bases are TGTGCCAGCTCACCAACAGGGGTGCGTGAAAAACTGTTTTTT. Its translation: CASSPTGVREKLFF.

This clonotype was observed at least ten times. This sequence joins TRBV7-6 and TRBJ2-5, with unresolved D. Trimming took off 0 bases at V and 1 base at J, with 9 bases between the two ends. The CDR3 is made up of 15 amino acids. Germline V gives CDR1 SGHVS, CDR2 FNYEAQ. As DNA, the CDR3 is TGTGCCAGCAGCTTAGCCGTAAACCCCCAAGAGACCCAGTACTTC. It yields the protein CASSLAVNPQETQYF.

The rearrangement joins TRBV5-1 to TRBJ2-1, with a possible D match to TRBD2 (6 bases). In germline, CDR1 is SGHRS, CDR2 YFSETQ. The CDR3 covers 15 residues. Trimming left V 3 bases short and J 7 bases short, with 17 bases between. The CDR3 nucleotides read TGCGCCAGCAGCTCTGCAAACCCGGGGGAAAATGAGCAGTTCTTC. This codes for CASSSANPGENEQFF.

This clonotype was counted a few times. The chain carries TRBV4-1 and TRBJ2-4, with 7 bases identical to TRBD1. Germline V gene data show CDR1 as MGHRA and CDR2 as YSYEKL. The CDR3 has 16 amino acids. V gave up 0 bases and J gave up 8 bases; unmatched junction bases: 10. The CDR3 bases are TGCGCCAGCAGCCAAGATCAGGGGGTGCGGTCGGACATTCAGTACTTC. Encoded protein: CASSQDQGVRSDIQYF.

This clonotype showed up just a few times. The chain couples TRBV20-1 to TRBJ1-2; D unclear. The CDR3 covers 14 residues. Deletions cut 0 bases from V and 2 bases from J, with 10 bases between. Looked up from germline, CDR1 is DFQATT and CDR2 is SNEGSKA (reference sequence). The chain's CDR3 is CSARDQSRNYGYTF. The DNA of the CDR3 is TGCAGTGCTAGAGATCAGTCCAGGAACTATGGCTACACCTTC.

This clonotype showed up just a few times. This sequence joins TRBV7-6 and TRBJ2-3; 7 bases align to TRBD1. With 5 bases clipped from V and 6 bases from J, the junction kept 5 bases outside the gene matches. The germline gives CDR1 SGHVS, CDR2 FNYEAQ. The CDR3 runs 13 residues. The CDR3 region is CASSLGQFDTQYF. For the CDR3, the DNA is TGTGCCAGCAGCCTGGGACAGTTTGATACGCAGTATTTT.

This clonotype was detected a few times. J is TRBJ2-2 and V is TRBV7-6; D is ambiguous. The germline CDR1 and CDR2 sequences are SGHVS and FNYEAQ. The CDR3 totals 14 residues. Trimming cost V 1 base and J 6 bases, with 9 bases left between them. DNA for the CDR3: TGTGCCAGCAGCTTAGTGGTAGACGCCGGGGAGCTGTTTTTT. Its protein product is CASSLVVDAGELFF.

The CDR3 protein is CASRVTGGETQYF. CDR3 coding DNA: TGTGCCAGCAGGGTAACGGGCGGCGAGACCCAGTACTTC. The genes are TRBV6-5 and TRBJ2-5; D unclear. The germline gives CDR1 MNHEY, CDR2 SVGAGI. This CDR3 is built from 13 residues. The V end was cut by 6 bases, the J end by 5 bases, with 13 bases between.

This clonotype was recorded a few times. V gene TRBV6-2 or TRBV6-3 combines with J gene TRBJ2-7, with D possibly called TRBD1 or TRBD2 (5 bases each). With 2 bases removed from V and 0 bases from J, the gap between germline ends came to 5 bases. Germline values: CDR1 MNHEY, CDR2 SVGEGT. The CDR3 is 13 residues long. The CDR3 nucleotides read TGTGCCAGCAGTTACGGGGGCTCCTACGAGCAGTACTTC. Translation: CASSYGGSYEQYF.

A remark on this clonotype: Sequence at one end of the junction differs from germline and may be a read error. The genes are TRBV7-9 and TRBJ2-5; maybe TRBD2 (6 bases). This CDR3 spans 12 amino acids. Germline CDR1 reads SEHNR; CDR2 reads FQNEAQ (reference sequence). Written as DNA, the CDR3 is TGTGCCACCAGCAGGGAGGAGGAGACCCAGTACTTC. This gives the protein CATSREEETQYF. Drawing the rest from reference TRBV7-9 and TRBJ2-5, the complete variable domain is DTGVSQNPRHKITKRGQNVTFRCDPISEHNRLYWYRQTLGQGPEFLTYFQNEAQLEKSRLLSDRFSAERPKGSFSTLEIQRTEQGDSAMYLCATSREEETQYFGPGTRLLVL.

The chain couples TRBV10-1 to TRBJ2-2; a weak D match, TRBD1 (6 bases). CDR1 is WNHNN, CDR2 SYGVQD, per germline (reference sequence). There are 14 residues in the CDR3. V shed 9 bases and J shed 6 bases, with 17 bases lying between them. The CDR3 here is CASSGTRLSGELFF. The CDR3 nucleotides are TGCGCCAGTTCCGGGACACGGCTTTCCGGGGAGCTGTTTTTT.

This clonotype showed up many times. The chain employs TRBV7-9 and TRBJ2-7; D uncertain. Looked up from germline, CDR1 is SEHNR and CDR2 is FQNEAQ (reference sequence). The CDR3 sequence is 13 residues long. V was cut by 8 bases and J by 0 bases, with 11 bases left in between. In DNA, the CDR3 is TGTGCCAGCGCAATGGGCGCCTCCTACGAGCAGTACTTC. It is translated as CASAMGASYEQYF.

Regarding this clonotype: This CDR3 fails to terminate in the conserved phenylalanine or tryptophan, so it likely reflects a read error. It is unclear where the CDR3 begins or ends on the DNA, so no DNA is shown, and the CDR3 is as TCRdb lists it. The chain carries TRBV7-7 and TRBJ1-4. Germline-derived CDR1 and CDR2 are SSHAT and FNYEAQ (reference sequence). Including both end residues, the CDR3 is 13 amino acids long. The CDR3 sequence is CASSLVEDGQRGV.

CDR3 loop: CSARDGDEGEKTQYF. The CDR3 DNA reads TGCAGTGCTAGAGATGGGGACGAGGGAGAAAAGACCCAGTACTTC. This chain links TRBV20-1 with TRBJ2-5, with D perhaps TRBD1 or TRBD2 (5 bases each). The CDR3 length is 15 residues. CDR1 DFQATT and CDR2 SNEGSKA come from the germline V gene (reference sequence). Trimming removed 0 bases from V and 6 bases from J, with 17 bases in between.

This chain uses TRBV4-2 with TRBJ2-4, with TRBD2 as a possible D gene (7 bases). V lost 1 base to trimming and J lost 0 bases, with 10 bases between them. Germline CDR1 LGHNA, CDR2 YNFKEQ. The CDR3 runs to 16 residues. CDR3 bases: TGTGCCAGCAGCCAAGCGGCGGGGGCAGCCAAAAACATTCAGTACTTC. Residues: CASSQAAGAAKNIQYF.

This sequence joins TRBV7-8 and TRBJ1-2; tentative D call: TRBD1 (5 bases). Germline lookup yields CDR1 SGHVS and CDR2 FQNEAQ. The CDR3 is made up of 12 amino acids. V was trimmed by 4 bases and J by 3 bases, leaving 6 bases between them. CDR3 in DNA: TGTGCCAGCAGCTCCAGGGACTATGGCTACACCTTC. Translated: CASSSRDYGYTF.

This clonotype was detected only a few times. The J gene is TRBJ1-6, the V gene TRBV28; the D is unclear. This CDR3 comprises 12 residues. CDR1 and CDR2 (germline): MDHEN, SYDVKM. V lost 6 bases, J lost 14 bases, and 14 bases lay in between. CDR3 region: CASSQSTGSLHF. The CDR3 DNA sequence: TGTGCCAGCAGCCAATCGACGGGGTCCCTCCACTTT.

This clonotype has just a few counts. V usage is TRBV27 and J usage is TRBJ2-3; D could derive from TRBD1 or TRBD2 (5 bases each). The germline V gene has CDR1 MNHEY and CDR2 SMNVEV (reference sequence). The CDR3 sequence is 17 residues long. V dropped 2 bases and J dropped 0 bases, with 15 bases sitting between them. The CDR3, as DNA: TGTGCCAGCAGTTTAGGGGGATATTCGATAAGCACAGATACGCAGTATTTT. Protein product: CASSLGGYSISTDTQYF.

This chain joins TRBV13 and TRBJ2-7, with D perhaps TRBD2 (6 bases). Germline lookup yields CDR1 PRHDT and CDR2 FYEKMQ (reference sequence). This CDR3 contains 16 residues. The ends were cut back, 6 bases at V and 0 bases at J, with 18 bases in the middle. The CDR3 nucleotides are TGTGCCAGCAGACTAACCGGGACTGGGAGCTCCTACGAGCAGTACTTC. Amino acids: CASRLTGTGSSYEQYF.

This clonotype was seen a few times. The J gene is TRBJ2-5, the V gene TRBV7-6; a weak D match, TRBD2 (6 bases). The germline V gene encodes CDR1 SGHVS and CDR2 FNYEAQ. This CDR3 is 19 amino acids long. V lost 1 base to trimming and J lost 0 bases, with 21 bases between them. The CDR3 DNA reads TGTGCCAGCAGCTTAGAACGTCGGGAGAGCTTTTCGTACCAAGAGACCCAGTACTTC. This codes for CASSLERRESFSYQETQYF.

Concerning this clonotype: One end of the junction varies from germline; a read error may be responsible. The V call is TRBV24-1, the J call TRBJ2-6; D not resolved. Germline assignment: CDR1 KGHDR and CDR2 SFDVKD. CDR3 length: 16 amino acids. The DNA of the CDR3 is TGTGCCGCCAGTGATCCTGGACCCTCTGGGGCCAACGTCCTGACTTTC. Amino acid sequence: CAASDPGPSGANVLTF.

The chain carries TRBV27 and TRBJ2-7, with 11 bases identical to TRBD1. Trimming took 2 bases from V and 3 from J; bases not matched to a gene: 3. Germline CDR1 is MNHEY and CDR2 is SMNVEV (reference sequence). CDR3 length: 15 amino acids. CDR3 sequence: CASSLRTGGLYEQYF. DNA of the CDR3: TGTGCCAGCAGTTTAAGGACAGGGGGCCTCTACGAGCAGTACTTC.